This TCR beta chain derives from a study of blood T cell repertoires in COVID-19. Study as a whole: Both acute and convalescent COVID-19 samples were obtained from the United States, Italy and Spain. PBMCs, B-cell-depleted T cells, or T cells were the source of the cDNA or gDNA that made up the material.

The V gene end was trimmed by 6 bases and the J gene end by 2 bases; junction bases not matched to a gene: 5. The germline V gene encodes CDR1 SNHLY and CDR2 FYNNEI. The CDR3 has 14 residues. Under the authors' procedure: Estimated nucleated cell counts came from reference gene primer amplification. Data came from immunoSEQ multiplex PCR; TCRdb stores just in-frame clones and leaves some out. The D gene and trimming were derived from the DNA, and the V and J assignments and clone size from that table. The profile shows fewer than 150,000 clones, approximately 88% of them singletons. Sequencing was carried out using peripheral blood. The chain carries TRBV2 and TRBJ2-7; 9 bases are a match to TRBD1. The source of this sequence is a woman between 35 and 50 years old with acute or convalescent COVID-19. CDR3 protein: CASRIGTGTYEQYF. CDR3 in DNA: TGTGCCAGCAGAATAGGGACAGGGACCTACGAGCAGTACTTC.